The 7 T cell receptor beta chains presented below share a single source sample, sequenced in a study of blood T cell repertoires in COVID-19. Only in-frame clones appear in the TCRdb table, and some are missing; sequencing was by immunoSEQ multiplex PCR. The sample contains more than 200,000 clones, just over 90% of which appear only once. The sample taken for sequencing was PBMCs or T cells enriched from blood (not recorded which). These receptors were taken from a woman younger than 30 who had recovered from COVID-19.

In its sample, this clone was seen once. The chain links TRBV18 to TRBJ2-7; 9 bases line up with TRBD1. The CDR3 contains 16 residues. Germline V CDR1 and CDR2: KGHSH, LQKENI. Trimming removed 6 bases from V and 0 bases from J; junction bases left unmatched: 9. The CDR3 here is CASSPGTGLGSYEQYF. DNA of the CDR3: TGTGCCAGCTCTCCCGGGACAGGGTTGGGCTCCTACGAGCAGTACTTC. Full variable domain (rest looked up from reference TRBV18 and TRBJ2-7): NAGVMQNPRHLVRRRGQEARLRCSPMKGHSHVYWYRQLPEEGLKFMVYLQKENIIDESGMPKERFSAEFPKEGPSILRIQQVVRGDSAAYFCASSPGTGLGSYEQYFGPGTRLTVT.

DNA for the CDR3: TGTGCCAGCAGCCGAGGGGGGGATCCCTATGGCTACACCTTC. It translates to CASSRGGDPYGYTF. The V gene is TRBV7-6, the J gene TRBJ1-2, with a possible D match to TRBD1 (6 bases). The CDR3 covers 14 residues. From germline, CDR1 is SGHVS and CDR2 FNYEAQ. V was pared by 5 bases and J by 4 bases, with 14 bases between.

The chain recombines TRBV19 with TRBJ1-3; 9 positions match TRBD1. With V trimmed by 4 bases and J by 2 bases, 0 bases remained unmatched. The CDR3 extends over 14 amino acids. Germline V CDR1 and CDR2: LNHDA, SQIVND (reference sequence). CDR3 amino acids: CASSRQGAGNTIYF. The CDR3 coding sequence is TGTGCCAGTAGTAGACAGGGGGCTGGAAACACCATATATTTT.

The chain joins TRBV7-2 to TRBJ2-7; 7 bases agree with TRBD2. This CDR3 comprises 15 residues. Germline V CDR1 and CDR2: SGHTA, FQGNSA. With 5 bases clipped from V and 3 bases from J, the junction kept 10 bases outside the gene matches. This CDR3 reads CASSPSGDFLYEQYF. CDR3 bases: TGTGCCAGCAGCCCCAGCGGGGACTTCCTCTACGAGCAGTACTTC.

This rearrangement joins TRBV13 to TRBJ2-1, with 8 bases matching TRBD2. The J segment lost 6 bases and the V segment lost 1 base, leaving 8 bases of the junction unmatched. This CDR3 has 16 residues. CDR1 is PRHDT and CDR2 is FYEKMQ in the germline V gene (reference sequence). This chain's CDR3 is CASSLVALSGGNEQFF. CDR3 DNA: TGTGCCAGCAGCTTAGTCGCCCTAAGCGGGGGCAATGAGCAGTTCTTC.

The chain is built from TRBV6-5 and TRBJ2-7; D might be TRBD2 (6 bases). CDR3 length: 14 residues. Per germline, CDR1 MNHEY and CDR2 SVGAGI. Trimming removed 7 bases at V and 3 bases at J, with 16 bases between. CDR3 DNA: TGTGCCAGCACGGTGGGGGGAGGCGGCTACGAGCAGTACTTC. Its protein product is CASTVGGGGYEQYF.

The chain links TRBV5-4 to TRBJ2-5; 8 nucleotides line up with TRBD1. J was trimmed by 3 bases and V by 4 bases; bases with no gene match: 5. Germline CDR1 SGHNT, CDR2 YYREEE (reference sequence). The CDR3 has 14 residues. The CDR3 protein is CASSTGQAKETQYF. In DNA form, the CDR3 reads TGTGCCAGCAGCACGGGACAGGCGAAAGAGACCCAGTACTTC. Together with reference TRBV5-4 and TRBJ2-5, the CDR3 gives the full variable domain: ETGVTQSPTHLIKTRGQQVTLRCSSQSGHNTVSWYQQALGQGPQFIFQYYREEENGRGNFPPRFSGLQFPNYSSELNVNALELDDSALYLCASSTGQAKETQYFGPGTRLLVL.